The clone carrying this T cell receptor beta chain ranks as medium-sized. Its antigen is not known. The CDR3 length is 13 residues. With 3 bases removed from V and 4 bases from J, the gap between germline ends came to 9 bases. Adaptor-ligated barcode primers were used to amplify TRBV12-4/TRBJ1-2 clonotypes. TCRdb re-derived calls from the multiplex PCR reads in MiXCR, one entry per CDR3 protein. The sample lists about 1,400 distinct CDR3 sequences; 16% were seen once. General study findings and limits: Tumor Treg TCRs overlapped most with tumor naive CD4+ cells. In terms of TCR gene usage, tumor memory CD4+ T cells clustered together with blood and lymph node memory CD4+ cells, as well as with lymph node naive CD4+ cells.

Naive CD4+ cells had CD25+ Tregs removed. The rearrangement joins TRBV12-3 or TRBV12-4 to TRBJ1-2, with D unclear. The receptor was derived from a female donor with breast cancer. The source material was naive CD4+ T cells sorted from blood. Specified subset: naive CD4+ T cells, CD4+CD45RA+CD25-. Here the CDR3 DNA reads TGTGCCAGCAGTTTCCGACGGCTCTATGGCTACACCTTC. It encodes CASSFRRLYGYTF.